Shown below are 25 T cell receptor beta chains from a single sample sequenced in a study of PD-L1 blockade in urothelial cancer. This table comes from immunoSEQ multiplex PCR, and its TCRdb copy is limited to in-frame clones, with some not included. The repertoire holds roughly 39,000 clones, roughly nine tenths seen once, with around 11% in the top ten. As for time point: pretreatment peripheral blood. Here the sequenced sample was PBMCs, taken around atezolizumab (anti-PD-L1) treatment. These receptors were collected from an older woman with urothelial cancer.

V gene TRBV29-1 combines with J gene TRBJ2-1, with 12 bases that match TRBD2. Trimming cost V 3 bases and J 6 bases; bases outside gene matches: 3. The CDR3 sequence is 14 residues long. CDR1 SQVTM and CDR2 ANQGSEA come from the germline V gene. Written as DNA, the CDR3 is TGCAGCGTTGAGTGGACTAGCGGGACCAATGAGCAGTTCTTC. It codes for CSVEWTSGTNEQFF.

The J gene is TRBJ2-4, the V gene TRBV11-1; 12 bases line up with TRBD2. Germline-derived CDR1 and CDR2 are SGHAT and FQDESV (reference sequence). The CDR3 runs to 16 residues. J lost 1 base, V lost 5 bases, and 3 bases had no gene match. The CDR3 nucleotides are TGTGCCAGCAGCCATACTAGCGGGAGGGCCAAAAACATTCAGTACTTC. Translating gives CASSHTSGRAKNIQYF.

V usage is TRBV10-3 and J usage is TRBJ2-2; a weak D match, TRBD2 (6 bases). The germline V gene has CDR1 ENHRY and CDR2 SYGVKD. This CDR3 has 13 amino acids. Trimming removed 6 bases from V and 6 bases from J, with 11 bases in between. The CDR3 DNA reads TGTGCCATCAGGGGGGACTTTGCCGGGGAGCTGTTTTTT. It translates to CAIRGDFAGELFF.

The V and J genes are TRBV4-3 and TRBJ2-1; TRBD2 aligns across 10 bases. Germline V gene data show CDR1 as LGHNA and CDR2 as YSLEER. Trimming cost V 3 bases and J 5 bases; bases outside gene matches: 7. The length of the CDR3 is 16 residues. CDR3 sequence (DNA): TGCGCCAGCAGCCATGGTACTAGCGGGATGGACAATGAGCAGTTCTTC. Its translation is CASSHGTSGMDNEQFF.

This clone was seen only once. This chain joins TRBV14 and TRBJ2-3; TRBD1 aligns across 7 bases. The ends lost 2 bases at V and 2 bases at J; junction bases unmatched: 7. Germline CDR1 SGHDN, CDR2 FVKESK. The CDR3 sequence is 16 residues long. The CDR3 nucleotides read TGTGCCAGCAGCCAAAAGACAGGGCTTGCCACAGATACGCAGTATTTT. It encodes CASSQKTGLATDTQYF.

CDR3 nucleotide sequence: TGTGCCAGCAGTTTAAAGTACCGACTAGCGGGAGGCAGGGATACGCAGTATTTT. Translation gives CASSLKYRLAGGRDTQYF. The chain employs TRBV27 and TRBJ2-3; TRBD2 aligns across 13 bases. The germline gives CDR1 MNHEY, CDR2 SMNVEV (reference sequence). The CDR3 has 18 amino acids. J was trimmed by 6 bases and V by 2 bases; bases with no gene match: 11.

J is TRBJ1-3 and V is TRBV7-9; D is unclear. Trimming removed 1 base from V and 3 bases from J, with 10 bases in between. CDR1 SEHNR and CDR2 FQNEAQ come from the germline V gene (reference sequence). The CDR3 covers 15 residues. CDR3 amino acids: CASSLVPRGGNTIYF. In DNA, the CDR3 is TGTGCCAGCAGCTTAGTTCCCAGAGGTGGAAACACCATATATTTT. Filled out from reference TRBV7-9 and TRBJ1-3, the complete variable domain reads DTGVSQNPRHKITKRGQNVTFRCDPISEHNRLYWYRQTLGQGPEFLTYFQNEAQLEKSRLLSDRFSAERPKGSFSTLEIQRTEQGDSAMYLCASSLVPRGGNTIYFGEGSWLTVV.

V is TRBV4-1 and J is TRBJ1-5; D not certain. The length of the CDR3 is 15 residues. The ends were cut back, 8 bases at V and 1 base at J, with 15 bases in the middle. Looked up from germline, CDR1 is MGHRA and CDR2 is YSYEKL. CDR3 sequence: CASGSGVLSNQPQHF. The CDR3 bases are TGCGCCAGCGGCTCAGGTGTTTTGAGCAATCAGCCCCAGCATTTT.

The J gene is TRBJ1-2, the V gene TRBV6-1, with TRBD1 matching over 9 bases. The length of the CDR3 is 15 residues. Unmatched junction bases numbered 11, after V lost 6 bases and J lost 6 bases. CDR1 is MNHNS and CDR2 is SASEGT in the germline V gene. The CDR3 coding sequence is TGTGCCAGCAGGAGAAAGACGGGACAGGGCGATGGCTACACCTTC. Amino acid sequence: CASRRKTGQGDGYTF.

The chain employs TRBV5-4 and TRBJ2-3; 11 nucleotides line up with TRBD2. This CDR3 is 16 amino acids long. V lost 4 bases and J lost 6; bases outside the gene matches: 10. CDR1 and CDR2 from the germline V gene are SGHNT and YYREEE (reference sequence). Here the CDR3 DNA reads TGTGCCAGCAGCCCCTCGGTAGCGGGAGGGTTGGATACGCAGTATTTT. It translates to CASSPSVAGGLDTQYF.

This CDR3 is CASSLDGTGVGANVLTF. The DNA of the CDR3 is TGTGCCAGCAGCTTAGATGGGACAGGGGTTGGGGCCAACGTCCTGACTTTC. The chain carries TRBV11-2 and TRBJ2-6; TRBD1 matches at 10 bases. From germline, CDR1 is SGHAT and CDR2 FQNNGV. V shed 0 bases, J shed 3 bases, and the junction held 2 bases outside the gene matches. The CDR3 has 17 amino acids.

The chain links TRBV5-1 to TRBJ2-7; maybe TRBD2 (6 bases). There are 15 residues in the CDR3. Trimming stripped 4 bases from V and 6 bases from J, with 20 bases between. From germline, CDR1 is SGHRS and CDR2 YFSETQ. The CDR3, as DNA: TGCGCCAGCAGCCCAAGAACCGGGAGAGGGACCGAGCAGTACTTC. Translation: CASSPRTGRGTEQYF.

This chain links TRBV5-1 with TRBJ2-7; a possible D gene is TRBD1 (6 bases). There are 12 residues in the CDR3. Germline values: CDR1 SGHRS, CDR2 YFSETQ. CDR3 loop: CTWGPWYDEQYF. The CDR3 DNA sequence: TGCACTTGGGGGCCGTGGTACGACGAGCAGTACTTC.

This CDR3 is CASSQDGRDYNEQFF. The CDR3 nucleotides read TGCGCCAGCAGCCAAGACGGGCGGGACTACAATGAGCAGTTCTTC. This chain links TRBV4-1 with TRBJ2-1; possible D gene TRBD2, 6 bases. With 0 bases removed from V and 3 bases from J, the gap between germline ends came to 9 bases. The CDR3 sequence is 15 residues long. Germline V gene data show CDR1 as MGHRA and CDR2 as YSYEKL.

The V and J genes are TRBV10-3 and TRBJ2-1, with D perhaps TRBD2 (6 bases). Germline values: CDR1 ENHRY, CDR2 SYGVKD. Trimming took off 6 bases at V and 4 bases at J, with 13 bases between the two ends. The CDR3 has 14 residues. DNA of the CDR3: TGTGCCATCAGCCGGGACTTAATTTACAATGAGCAGTTCTTC. Protein sequence: CAISRDLIYNEQFF.

In this sample, this clone turned up once. This chain connects TRBV11-2 to TRBJ2-1; TRBD2 aligns across 7 bases. From germline, CDR1 is SGHAT and CDR2 FQNNGV. Trimming took 5 bases from V and 4 from J; bases not matched to a gene: 8. This CDR3 is built from 15 residues. The CDR3 DNA reads as TGTGCCAGCAGCCATGGGGAGCGGGATTACAATGAGCAGTTCTTC. This translates into CASSHGERDYNEQFF. Full variable domain (rest looked up from reference TRBV11-2 and TRBJ2-1): EAGVAQSPRYKIIEKRQSVAFWCNPISGHATLYWYQQILGQGPKLLIQFQNNGVVDDSQLPKDRFSAERLKGVDSTLKIQPAKLEDSAVYLCASSHGERDYNEQFFGPGTRLTVL.

This chain joins TRBV25-1 and TRBJ2-1; 8 bases are a match to TRBD2. Losses at the gene ends were 4 bases for V and 4 bases for J; bases not matched to a gene: 6. Germline assignment: CDR1 MGHDK and CDR2 SYGVNS. The CDR3 contains 15 residues. DNA of the CDR3: TGTGCCAGCAGTGCCTCCGGACTAGCTTACAATGAGCAGTTCTTC. This sequence encodes CASSASGLAYNEQFF. Based on the CDR3 plus reference TRBV25-1 and TRBJ2-1, the full variable domain is EADIYQTPRYLVIGTGKKITLECSQTMGHDKMYWYQQDPGMELHLIHYSYGVNSTEKGDLSSESTVSRIRTEHFPLTLESARPSHTSQYLCASSASGLAYNEQFFGPGTRLTVL.

The CDR3 spells CASSYSGYDAFF. CDR3 coding DNA: TGTGCCAGCAGCTATTCAGGGTATGACGCTTTCTTT. The chain joins TRBV2 to TRBJ1-1, with D possibly being TRBD1 (5 bases). V was trimmed by 6 bases and J by 11 bases, leaving 16 bases between them. The CDR3 is 12 residues long. CDR1 and CDR2 from the germline V gene are SNHLY and FYNNEI.

The chain has TRBV19 and TRBJ2-3, with 8 positions matching TRBD2. V lost 6 bases and J lost 4; bases outside the gene matches: 9. Germline loops: CDR1 LNHDA, CDR2 SQIVND (reference sequence). This CDR3 comprises 15 residues. In DNA form, the CDR3 reads TGTGCCAGTAGAGCCAGCGGGAGTGGGGCAGATACGCAGTATTTT. Translated, it gives CASRASGSGADTQYF.

The rearrangement links TRBV7-9 to TRBJ2-1; a possible D gene is TRBD2 (5 bases). CDR1 is SEHNR, CDR2 FQNEAQ, per germline (reference sequence). The V end was cut by 5 bases, the J end by 7 bases, with 12 bases between. CDR3 length: 13 amino acids. The CDR3 DNA reads as TGTGCCAGCAGCCCACCTAGCAGGAATGAGCAGTTCTTC. Translating gives CASSPPSRNEQFF.

This rearrangement joins TRBV4-3 to TRBJ1-1; D is unresolved. This CDR3 contains 13 residues. The V gene lost 1 base and the J gene lost 3 bases, with 6 bases spanning the gap. The germline V gene has CDR1 LGHNA and CDR2 YSLEER. DNA of the CDR3: TGCGCCAGCAGCCAAGGGAGGTACACTGAAGCTTTCTTT. Translated, it gives CASSQGRYTEAFF.

The rearrangement joins TRBV30 to TRBJ2-7; tentatively, D is TRBD1 (6 bases). The CDR3 extends over 11 amino acids. Germline V gene data show CDR1 as GTSNPN and CDR2 as SVGIG (reference sequence). The V end lost 8 bases, the J end lost 2 bases, and 10 bases lay between the germline ends. The CDR3 reads CATGTTYEQYF. CDR3 DNA: TGTGCCACCGGGACAACCTACGAGCAGTACTTC.

The chain uses TRBV5-6 and TRBJ2-2, with 8 bases matching TRBD2. Trimming removed 7 bases from V and 7 bases from J; junction bases left unmatched: 15. CDR1 is SGHDT and CDR2 is YYEEEE in the germline V gene. The CDR3 spans 16 residues. The CDR3 sequence is CASFPYSSGRVGELFF. CDR3 DNA sequence: TGTGCCAGCTTTCCATACTCGAGCGGGAGAGTCGGGGAGCTGTTTTTT.

The genes are TRBV11-2 and TRBJ2-5; maybe TRBD2 (6 bases). CDR1 and CDR2 from the germline V gene are SGHAT and FQNNGV. Trimming removed 2 bases at V and 4 bases at J, with 17 bases between. The CDR3 is 16 amino acids. The CDR3: CASSLLTVGGAETQYF. CDR3 in DNA: TGTGCCAGCAGCTTACTCACCGTCGGGGGAGCAGAGACCCAGTACTTC.

The chain has TRBV2 and TRBJ2-5; a possible D gene is TRBD2 (6 bases). The V end was cut by 6 bases, the J end by 10 bases, with 21 bases between. This CDR3 has 14 amino acids. From germline, CDR1 is SNHLY and CDR2 FYNNEI. The CDR3 DNA sequence: TGTGCCAGCAGGAAGGGACTGCTCTTATGGGACCAGTACTTC. It codes for CASRKGLLLWDQYF.